The rows below give T cell receptor beta chains drawn from one sample of a study of blood T cell repertoires in COVID-19. Using immunoSEQ multiplex PCR, the repertoire was profiled, and TCRdb retains in-frame clones only, with some absent. The repertoire holds some 200,000 clones, with roughly 80% as singletons. What was sequenced was peripheral blood. Every receptor here comes from a woman older than 75 with COVID-19, enrolled during active disease. Both conserved end residues are part of each CDR3. D genes are given only for firm matches. Part of the rows lack a size; the others show once, few, many or a class for expanded clones.

TRBD1	TRBV29-1	TRBJ1-1	-	CSVPNRGVSEAFF	TGCAGCGTTCCCAACAGGGGGGTATCTGAAGCTTTCTTT
-	TRBV3-1/TRBV3-2	TRBJ2-5	-	CASSLRKLATQETQYF	TGTGCCAGCAGCCTACGGAAACTAGCAACCCAAGAGACCCAGTACTTC
TRBD1	TRBV2	TRBJ2-2	-	CASSRQGAYTGELFF	TGTGCCAGCAGCCGACAGGGGGCTTACACCGGGGAGCTGTTTTTT
-	TRBV21-1	TRBJ2-1	few	CASILQVRTYNEQFF	TGTGCCAGCATTCTACAGGTACGAACATACAATGAGCAGTTCTTC
-	TRBV27	TRBJ1-2	-	CASSRQRGFYSGYTF	TGTGCCAGCAGTCGCCAAAGGGGTTTCTACTCTGGCTACACCTTC
-	TRBV7-2	TRBJ1-2	once	CASSFPGTYGYTF	TGTGCCAGCAGCTTTCCCGGGACATACGGCTACACCTTC
-	TRBV24-1	TRBJ1-2	-	CATSGAGPYGYTF	TGTGCCACCAGTGGGGCCGGCCCCTATGGCTACACCTTC
-	TRBV28	TRBJ1-2	-	CASSAYELANYGYTF	TGTGCCAGCAGCGCCTACGAGCTGGCTAACTATGGCTACACCTTC
-	TRBV7-9	TRBJ1-2	-	CASRRGGYGYTF	TGTGCCAGCAGGAGGGGGGGCTATGGCTACACCTTC
TRBD1	TRBV7-9	TRBJ2-3	-	CASRDRGRGTDTQYF	TGTGCCAGCAGAGACAGGGGGAGAGGCACAGATACGCAGTATTTT
-	TRBV6-5	TRBJ2-7	many	CASSYSNREFEQYF	TGTGCCAGCAGTTACTCGAACAGGGAATTCGAGCAGTACTTC
TRBD1	TRBV27	TRBJ2-7	-	CASRRQGGNYEQYF	TGTGCCAGCCGCCGACAGGGGGGGAATTACGAGCAGTACTTC
-	TRBV9	TRBJ2-2	-	CASSPTNTGELFF	TGTGCCAGCAGCCCCACAAACACCGGGGAGCTGTTTTTT
-	TRBV5-1	TRBJ2-1	-	CASSLADGISKEQFF	TGCGCCAGCAGCTTGGCTGACGGGATCTCGAAAGAGCAGTTCTTC
TRBD1	TRBV7-8	TRBJ1-1	-	CASSHRPGTGGGSTEAFF	TGTGCCAGCAGCCACCGTCCCGGGACAGGGGGCGGGAGCACTGAAGCTTTCTTT
TRBD2	TRBV6-5	TRBJ2-1	-	CASRGSGGGYNEQFF	TGTGCCAGCAGGGGTAGCGGGGGGGGATACAATGAGCAGTTCTTC
TRBD1	TRBV2	TRBJ2-1	-	CASSDLRTGAYNEQFF	TGTGCCAGCAGTGATCTTAGGACAGGGGCATACAATGAGCAGTTCTTC
-	TRBV5-5	TRBJ2-5	-	CASSERINPSQETQYF	TGTGCCAGCAGCGAAAGAATTAACCCCAGCCAAGAGACCCAGTACTTC
TRBD2	TRBV19	TRBJ2-2	-	CASSILAGGLNTGELFF	TGTGCCAGTAGTATACTAGCGGGAGGGCTGAACACCGGGGAGCTGTTTTTT
-	TRBV7-2	TRBJ2-5	-	CASTLQETQYF	TGTGCCAGCACCCTCCAAGAGACCCAGTACTTC
-	TRBV2	TRBJ1-2	-	CASSDRMTGLGGYTF	TGTGCCAGCAGTGACAGAATGACAGGCTTGGGAGGCTACACCTTC
TRBD1	TRBV28	TRBJ2-2	-	CASSLGTGGTGELFF	TGTGCCAGCAGTTTAGGGACAGGGGGCACCGGGGAGCTGTTTTTT
TRBD2	TRBV29-1	TRBJ2-1	-	CSVRRGVFYNEQFF	TGCAGCGTTAGGCGGGGGGTTTTCTACAATGAGCAGTTCTTC
-	TRBV6-1	TRBJ2-3	-	CASSDVGGGRDTQYF	TGTGCCAGCAGTGATGTCGGTGGGGGCAGGGATACGCAGTATTTT
TRBD1	TRBV6-2/TRBV6-3	TRBJ2-1	-	CASSFRQGGPFF	TGTGCCAGCAGTTTCCGACAGGGCGGTCCGTTCTTC
-	TRBV28	TRBJ1-1	-	CASSFGGTEAFF	TGTGCCAGCAGTTTCGGGGGCACTGAAGCTTTCTTT
-	TRBV4-1	TRBJ1-2	-	CASSPDSLNYGYTF	TGCGCCAGCAGCCCGGACAGCCTCAACTATGGCTACACCTTC
-	TRBV10-3	TRBJ1-3	-	CAISEGRSGNTIYF	TGTGCCATCAGTGAGGGCCGCTCTGGAAACACCATATATTTT
TRBD1	TRBV6-6	TRBJ1-5	-	CASRGTGASNQPQHF	TGTGCCAGCAGAGGGACAGGGGCTAGCAATCAGCCCCAGCATTTT
TRBD1	TRBV27	TRBJ2-5	-	CASSGGDRGRKETQYF	TGTGCCAGCAGTGGGGGGGACAGGGGACGGAAAGAGACCCAGTACTTC
TRBD2	TRBV27	TRBJ2-3	-	CASSLSLAGPDTQYF	TGTGCCAGCAGTTTGAGTCTAGCGGGACCAGATACGCAGTATTTT
TRBD1	TRBV29-1	TRBJ2-7	-	CSVEFHGDSYEQYF	TGCAGCGTTGAATTTCATGGGGACAGCTACGAGCAGTACTTC
-	TRBV19	TRBJ1-1	-	CASSLFYRMYMNTEAFF	TGTGCCAGTAGTTTATTCTACAGGATGTACATGAACACTGAAGCTTTCTTT
-	TRBV5-6	TRBJ2-1	-	CASSSTNPDEQFF	TGTGCCAGCAGCTCAACCAACCCAGATGAGCAGTTCTTC
TRBD2	TRBV24-1	TRBJ2-1	-	CATSDSGLAGTKDNEQFF	TGTGCCACCAGTGACTCGGGACTAGCGGGGACCAAGGACAATGAGCAGTTCTTC
-	TRBV19	TRBJ1-2	-	CASSAVTGSDYGYTF	TGTGCCAGTAGTGCCGTTACAGGGAGTGATTATGGCTACACCTTC
TRBD2	TRBV6-5	TRBJ2-3	-	CASSYRLAGVADTQYF	TGTGCCAGCAGTTACCGGCTAGCGGGAGTTGCAGATACGCAGTATTTT
TRBD2	TRBV11-2	TRBJ2-7	-	CASSSGLAGLYEQYF	TGTGCCAGCAGCTCGGGACTAGCGGGACTATACGAGCAGTACTTC
TRBD2	TRBV9	TRBJ2-1	-	CASSATVGGRGNSYNEQFF	TGTGCCAGCTCTGCTACCGTAGGCGGGAGAGGGAATTCCTACAATGAGCAGTTCTTC
-	TRBV12-5	TRBJ2-2	-	CASGLGAKSGELFF	TGTGCTAGTGGTTTGGGGGCTAAGTCCGGGGAGCTGTTTTTT
TRBD1	TRBV5-3	TRBJ1-1	few	CARSSGGLNTEAFF	TGTGCCAGAAGCTCAGGGGGTTTGAACACTGAAGCTTTCTTT
-	TRBV24-1	TRBJ1-2	-	CATRRTMGGGYTF	TGTGCCACCAGGAGAACGATGGGGGGTGGCTACACCTTC
-	TRBV7-9	TRBJ2-5	few	CASSTGTLRLSETQYF	TGTGCCAGCAGCACAGGGACCCTCCGGTTGTCAGAGACCCAGTACTTC
-	TRBV5-4	TRBJ2-5	-	CASSAAQGPGETQYF	TGTGCCAGCAGCGCGGCGCAGGGCCCAGGAGAGACCCAGTACTTC
-	TRBV5-8	TRBJ2-7	-	CASRPRGGRGPGYEQYF	TGTGCCAGCAGACCACGCGGGGGTCGGGGGCCGGGGTACGAGCAGTACTTC
-	TRBV28	TRBJ2-1	-	CASGTSPIGVNEQFF	TGTGCCAGCGGGACATCACCAATAGGAGTCAATGAGCAGTTCTTC
-	TRBV29-1	TRBJ2-5	few	CSVDRIKETQYF	TGCAGCGTTGACAGAATTAAAGAGACCCAGTACTTC
TRBD1	TRBV7-8	TRBJ2-2	-	CASSLSRTGPNTGELFF	TGTGCCAGCAGCTTAAGCCGGACAGGCCCGAACACCGGGGAGCTGTTTTTT
TRBD1	TRBV28	TRBJ2-5	-	CASRPQGAGQETQYF	TGTGCCAGCAGGCCCCAGGGGGCCGGCCAAGAGACCCAGTACTTC
TRBD1	TRBV27	TRBJ2-7	-	CASSFDPDRAYEQYF	TGTGCCAGCAGTTTCGACCCGGACAGGGCCTACGAGCAGTACTTC
-	TRBV19	TRBJ1-5	-	CASSQIGDQPQHF	TGTGCCAGTAGTCAGATAGGGGATCAGCCCCAGCATTTT
TRBD1	TRBV11-2	TRBJ1-3	-	CASSLGDRATGNTIYF	TGTGCCAGCAGCTTGGGAGACAGGGCGACTGGAAACACCATATATTTT
-	TRBV5-1	TRBJ2-7	-	CASSLVTGSNDEQYF	TGCGCCAGCAGCTTGGTTACAGGGAGTAACGACGAGCAGTACTTC
-	TRBV15	TRBJ1-3	few	CATSRDAGVGNTIYF	TGTGCCACCAGCAGAGATGCGGGGGTAGGAAACACCATATATTTT
TRBD1	TRBV28	TRBJ1-2	-	CASSLTDRLLSGYTF	TGTGCCAGCAGTTTAACGGACAGGCTCCTAAGCGGCTACACCTTC